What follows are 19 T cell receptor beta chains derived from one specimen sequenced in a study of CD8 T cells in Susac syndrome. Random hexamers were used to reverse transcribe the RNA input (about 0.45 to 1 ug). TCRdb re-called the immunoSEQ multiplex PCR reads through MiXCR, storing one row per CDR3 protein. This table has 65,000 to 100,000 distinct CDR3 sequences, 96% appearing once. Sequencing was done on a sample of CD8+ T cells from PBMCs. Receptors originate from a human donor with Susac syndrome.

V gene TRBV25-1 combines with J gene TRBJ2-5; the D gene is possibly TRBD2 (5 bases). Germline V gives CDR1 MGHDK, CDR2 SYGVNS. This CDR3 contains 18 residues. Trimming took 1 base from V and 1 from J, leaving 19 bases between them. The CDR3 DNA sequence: TGTGCCAGCAGTGAATGGCTTCGACGGAGTACTAGCCAAGAGACCCAGTACTTC. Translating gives CASSEWLRRSTSQETQYF.

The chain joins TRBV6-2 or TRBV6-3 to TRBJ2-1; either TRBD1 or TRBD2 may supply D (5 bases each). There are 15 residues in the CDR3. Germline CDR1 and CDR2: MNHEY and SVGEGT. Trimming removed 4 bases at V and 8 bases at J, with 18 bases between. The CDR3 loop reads CASSLVSSGDDEQFF. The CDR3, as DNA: TGTGCCAGCAGTTTAGTAAGTTCCGGGGACGATGAGCAGTTCTTC.

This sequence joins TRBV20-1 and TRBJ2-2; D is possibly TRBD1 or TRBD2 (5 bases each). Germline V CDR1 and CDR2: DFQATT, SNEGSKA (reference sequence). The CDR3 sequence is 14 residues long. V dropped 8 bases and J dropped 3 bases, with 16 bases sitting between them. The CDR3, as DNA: TGCAGTTTCCCGGGACCTAGGGACACCGGGGAGCTGTTTTTT. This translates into CSFPGPRDTGELFF.

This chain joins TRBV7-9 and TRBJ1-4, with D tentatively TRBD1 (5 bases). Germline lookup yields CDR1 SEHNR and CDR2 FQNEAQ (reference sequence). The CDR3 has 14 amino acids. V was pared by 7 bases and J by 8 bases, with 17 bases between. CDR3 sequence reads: CASTGSGEYEKLFF. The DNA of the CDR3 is TGTGCCAGCACCGGGTCGGGGGAGTACGAAAAACTGTTTTTT.

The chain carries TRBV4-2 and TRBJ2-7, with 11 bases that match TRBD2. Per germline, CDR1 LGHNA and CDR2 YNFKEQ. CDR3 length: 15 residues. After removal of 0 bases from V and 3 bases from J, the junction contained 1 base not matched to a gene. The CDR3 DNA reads TGTGCCAGCAGCCAAGAAGGGACTAGCGGCTACGAGCAGTACTTC. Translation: CASSQEGTSGYEQYF.

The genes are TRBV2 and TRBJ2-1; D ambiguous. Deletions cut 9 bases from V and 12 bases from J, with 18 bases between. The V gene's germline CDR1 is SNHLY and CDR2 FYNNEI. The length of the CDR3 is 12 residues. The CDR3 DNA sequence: TGTGCCAGTCTATACCGCTCCTTGGGGCAGTTCTTC. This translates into CASLYRSLGQFF.

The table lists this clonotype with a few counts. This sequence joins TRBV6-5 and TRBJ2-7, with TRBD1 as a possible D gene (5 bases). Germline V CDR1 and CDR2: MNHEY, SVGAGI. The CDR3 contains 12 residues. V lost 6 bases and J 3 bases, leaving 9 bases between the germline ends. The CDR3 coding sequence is TGTGCCAGCAGCCCGGACAACTACGAGCAGTACTTC. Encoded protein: CASSPDNYEQYF.

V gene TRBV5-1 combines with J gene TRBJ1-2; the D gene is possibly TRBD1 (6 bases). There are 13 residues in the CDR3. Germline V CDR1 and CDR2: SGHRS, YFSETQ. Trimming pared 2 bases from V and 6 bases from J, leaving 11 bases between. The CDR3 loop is CASSLLQGDGYTF. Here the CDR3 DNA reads TGCGCCAGCAGCTTACTACAGGGAGATGGCTACACCTTC.

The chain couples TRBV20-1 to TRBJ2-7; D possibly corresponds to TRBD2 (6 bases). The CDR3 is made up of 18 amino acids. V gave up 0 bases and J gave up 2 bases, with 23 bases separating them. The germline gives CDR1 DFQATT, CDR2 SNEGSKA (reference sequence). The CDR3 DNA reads TGCAGTGCTAGAGATCCCCTAGCGCCACGGGGCAAAGCCTACGAGCAGTACTTC. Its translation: CSARDPLAPRGKAYEQYF.

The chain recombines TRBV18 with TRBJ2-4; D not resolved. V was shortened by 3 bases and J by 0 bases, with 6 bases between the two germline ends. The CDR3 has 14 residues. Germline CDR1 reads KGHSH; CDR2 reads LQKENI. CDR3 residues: CASSPVTAKNIQYF. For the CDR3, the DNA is TGTGCCAGCTCACCGGTAACAGCCAAAAACATTCAGTACTTC.

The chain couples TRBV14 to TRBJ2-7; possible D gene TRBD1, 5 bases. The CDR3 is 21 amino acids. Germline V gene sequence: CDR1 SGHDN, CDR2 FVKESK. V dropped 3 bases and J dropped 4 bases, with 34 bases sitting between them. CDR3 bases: TGTGCCAGCAGCCAGGATACGATTACAGGCCCGGTCCCGACTCGTCTTTACGAGCAGTACTTC. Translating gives CASSQDTITGPVPTRLYEQYF.

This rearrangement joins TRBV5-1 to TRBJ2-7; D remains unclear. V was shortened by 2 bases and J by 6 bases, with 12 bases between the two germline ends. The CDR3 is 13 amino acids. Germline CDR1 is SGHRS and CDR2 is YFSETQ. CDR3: CASSFYTGSEQYF. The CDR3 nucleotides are TGCGCCAGCAGCTTCTACACGGGTTCCGAGCAGTACTTC.

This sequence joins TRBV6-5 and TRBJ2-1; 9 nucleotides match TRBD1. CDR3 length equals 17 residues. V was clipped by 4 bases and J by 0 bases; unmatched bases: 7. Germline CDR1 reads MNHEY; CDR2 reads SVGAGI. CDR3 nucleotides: TGTGCCAGCAGTTGGGGACAGGGTTTAAGCTCCTACAATGAGCAGTTCTTC. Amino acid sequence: CASSWGQGLSSYNEQFF.

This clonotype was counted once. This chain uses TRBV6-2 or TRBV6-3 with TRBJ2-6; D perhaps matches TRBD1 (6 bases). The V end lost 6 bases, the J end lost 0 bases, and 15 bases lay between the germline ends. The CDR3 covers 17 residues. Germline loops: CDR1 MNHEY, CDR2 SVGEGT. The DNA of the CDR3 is TGTGCCAGCAGGGATAGGACAGCTAGCTCTGGGGCCAACGTCCTGACTTTC. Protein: CASRDRTASSGANVLTF.

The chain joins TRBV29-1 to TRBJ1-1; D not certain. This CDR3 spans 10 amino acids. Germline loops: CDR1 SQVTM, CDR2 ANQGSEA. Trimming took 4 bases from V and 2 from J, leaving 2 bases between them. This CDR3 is CSVVNTEAFF. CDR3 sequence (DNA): TGCAGCGTTGTTAACACTGAAGCTTTCTTT. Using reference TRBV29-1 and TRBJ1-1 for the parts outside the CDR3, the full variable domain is SAVISQKPSRDICQRGTSLTIQCQVDSQVTMMFWYRQQPGQSLTLIATANQGSEATYESGFVIDKFPISRPNLTFSTLTVSNMSPEDSSIYLCSVVNTEAFFGQGTRLTVV.

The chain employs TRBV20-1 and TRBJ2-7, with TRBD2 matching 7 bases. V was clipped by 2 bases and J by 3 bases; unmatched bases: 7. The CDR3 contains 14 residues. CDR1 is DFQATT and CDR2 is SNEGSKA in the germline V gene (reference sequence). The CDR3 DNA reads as TGCAGTGCTAGAAGACCCGGGAGGTACTACGAGCAGTACTTC. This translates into CSARRPGRYYEQYF.

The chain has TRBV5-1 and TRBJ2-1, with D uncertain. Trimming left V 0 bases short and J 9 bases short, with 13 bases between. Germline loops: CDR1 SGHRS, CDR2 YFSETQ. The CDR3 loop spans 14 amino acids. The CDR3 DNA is TGCGCCAGCAGCTTGGAGGTGGTCTGGGGTGAGCAGTTCTTC. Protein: CASSLEVVWGEQFF.

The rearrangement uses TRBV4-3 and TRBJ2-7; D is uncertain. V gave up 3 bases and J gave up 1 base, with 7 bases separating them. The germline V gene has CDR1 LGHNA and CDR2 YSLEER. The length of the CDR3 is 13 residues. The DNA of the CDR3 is TGCGCCAGCAGCCAGGCACAATCCTACGAGCAGTACTTC. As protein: CASSQAQSYEQYF.

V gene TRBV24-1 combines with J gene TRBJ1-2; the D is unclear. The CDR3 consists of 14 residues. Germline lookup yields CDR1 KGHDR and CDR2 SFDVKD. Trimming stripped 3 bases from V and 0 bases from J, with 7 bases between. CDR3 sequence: CATSDPGTNYGYTF. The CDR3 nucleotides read TGTGCCACCAGTGATCCCGGCACTAACTATGGCTACACCTTC.